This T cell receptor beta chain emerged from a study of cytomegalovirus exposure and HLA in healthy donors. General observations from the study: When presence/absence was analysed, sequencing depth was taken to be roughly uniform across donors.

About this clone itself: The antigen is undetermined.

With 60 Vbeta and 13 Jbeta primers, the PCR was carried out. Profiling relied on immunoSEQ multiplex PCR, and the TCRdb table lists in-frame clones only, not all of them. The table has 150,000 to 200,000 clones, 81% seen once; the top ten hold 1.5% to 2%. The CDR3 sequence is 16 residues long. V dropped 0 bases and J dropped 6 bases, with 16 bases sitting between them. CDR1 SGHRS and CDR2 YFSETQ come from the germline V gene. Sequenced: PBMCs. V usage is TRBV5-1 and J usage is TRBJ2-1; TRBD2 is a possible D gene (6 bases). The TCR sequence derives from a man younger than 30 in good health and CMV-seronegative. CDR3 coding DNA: TGCGCCAGCAGCTTGGATGGGCAGGGAGGTCTCAATGAGCAGTTCTTC. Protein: CASSLDGQGGLNEQFF.